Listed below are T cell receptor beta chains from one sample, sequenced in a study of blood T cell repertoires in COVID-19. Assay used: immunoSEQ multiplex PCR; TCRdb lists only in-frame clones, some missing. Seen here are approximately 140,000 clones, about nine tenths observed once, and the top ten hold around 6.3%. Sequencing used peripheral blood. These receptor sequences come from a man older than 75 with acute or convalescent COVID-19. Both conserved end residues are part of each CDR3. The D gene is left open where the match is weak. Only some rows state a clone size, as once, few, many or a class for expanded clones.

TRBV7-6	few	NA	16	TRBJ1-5	TGTGCCAGCAGCTCCAGGGGCGGGCAGTGGTCGGAGCCCCAGCATTTT	CASSSRGGQWSEPQHF
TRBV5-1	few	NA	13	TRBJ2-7	TGCGCCAGCAGTGCGGGTACCTCCTACGAGCAGTACTTC	CASSAGTSYEQYF
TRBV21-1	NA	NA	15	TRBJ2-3	TGTGCCAGACCTGTTCCGGGACAGGGGACAGATACGCAGTATTTT	CARPVPGQGTDTQYF
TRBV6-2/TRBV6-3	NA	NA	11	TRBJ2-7	TGTGCCAGCAGCCAACCTGAGGAACAGTACTTC	CASSQPEEQYF
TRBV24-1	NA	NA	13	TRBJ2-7	TGTGCCACCAGTGGAGTCAACTCCTACGAGCAGTACTTC	CATSGVNSYEQYF
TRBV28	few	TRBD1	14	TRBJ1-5	TGTGCCAGCAGTTGGGGACAGGGGGTCCAGCCCCAGCATTTT	CASSWGQGVQPQHF
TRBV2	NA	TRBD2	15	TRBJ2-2	TGTGCCAGCAGTCGGGAGCGGGGGGACACCGGGGAGCTGTTTTTT	CASSRERGDTGELFF
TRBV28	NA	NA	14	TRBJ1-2	TGTGCCAGCAGTTCGGGAGGGGCGACCTATGGCTACACCTTC	CASSSGGATYGYTF
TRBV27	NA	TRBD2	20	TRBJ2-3	TGTGCCAGCAGTTTATCGAGGGGACTAGCGGGAGGGCCGGGCACAGATACGCAGTATTTT	CASSLSRGLAGGPGTDTQYF
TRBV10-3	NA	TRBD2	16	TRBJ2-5	TGTGCCATCAGTGCCCGGGCTAGCGGGACCCTGGAGACCCAGTACTTC	CAISARASGTLETQYF
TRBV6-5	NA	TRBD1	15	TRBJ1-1	TGTGCCAGCAGTACCTGGACAGGGAGGAACACTGAAGCTTTCTTT	CASSTWTGRNTEAFF
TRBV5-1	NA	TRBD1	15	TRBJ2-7	TGCGCCAGCAGCTTGGATGGGACAGGGGGTAACGAGCAGTACTTC	CASSLDGTGGNEQYF
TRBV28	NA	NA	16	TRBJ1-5	TGTGCCAGCAGTTTCCCCGCGTGGGCATTAAATCAGCCCCAGCATTTT	CASSFPAWALNQPQHF
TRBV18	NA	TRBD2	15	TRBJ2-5	TGTGCCAGCTCACCCGGAACGGGGGGACAAGAGACCCAGTACTTC	CASSPGTGGQETQYF
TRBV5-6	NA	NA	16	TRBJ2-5	TGTGCCAGCAGCAGGGGGTCGGGTTATGAAGGACTCAACCAGTACTTC	CASSRGSGYEGLNQYF
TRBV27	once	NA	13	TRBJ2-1	TGTGCCAGCAGTTTAATACAGGTCCATGAGCAGTTCTTC	CASSLIQVHEQFF
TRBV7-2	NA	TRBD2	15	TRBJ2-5	TGTGCCAGCAGCACAAGCGGGAGCGAGGTTGAGACCCAGTACTTC	CASSTSGSEVETQYF
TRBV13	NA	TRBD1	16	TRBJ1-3	TGTGCCAGCAGTGACAGGGGCCAAAGCTCTGGAAACACCATATATTTT	CASSDRGQSSGNTIYF
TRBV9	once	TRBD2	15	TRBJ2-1	TGTGCCAGCAGCGTAGATGGGACTAGCTTCAATGAGCAGTTCTTC	CASSVDGTSFNEQFF
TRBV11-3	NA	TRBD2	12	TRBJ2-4	TGTGCCAGCAGCTTGGGGGGGGACATTCAGTACTTC	CASSLGGDIQYF
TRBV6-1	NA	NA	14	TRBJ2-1	TGTGCCAGCAGTGAATTGGGGAGAAGCTATGAGCAGTTCTTC	CASSELGRSYEQFF
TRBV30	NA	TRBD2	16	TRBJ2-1	TGTGCCTGGAGTGTACTGTCTAGCGGGGGGGCCAATGAGCAGTTCTTC	CAWSVLSSGGANEQFF
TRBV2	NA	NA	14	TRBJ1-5	TGTGCCAGCAGCCGCTACAGGAGCAATCAGCCCCAGCATTTT	CASSRYRSNQPQHF
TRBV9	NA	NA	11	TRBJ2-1	TGTGCCAGCAGCGCCCGTAGTGAGCAGTTCTTC	CASSARSEQFF
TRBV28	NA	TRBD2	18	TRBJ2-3	TGTGCCAGCAGTTCTCCCTTCTCCACGGGGGGGGGCACAGATACGCAGTATTTT	CASSSPFSTGGGTDTQYF
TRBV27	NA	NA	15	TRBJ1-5	TGTGCCAGCAGGGCCGGGACAACCAATAATCAGCCCCAGCATTTT	CASRAGTTNNQPQHF
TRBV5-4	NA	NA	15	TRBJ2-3	TGTGCCAGCAGCCCCGGGGGGCGGGGCACAGATACGCAGTATTTT	CASSPGGRGTDTQYF
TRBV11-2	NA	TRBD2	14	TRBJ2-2	TGTGCCACTAAGCGGGGGGGCCCCACCGGGGAGCTGTTTTTT	CATKRGGPTGELFF
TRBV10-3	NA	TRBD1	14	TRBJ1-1	TGTGCCATCACAGCTCGACAGGGAGGCACTGAAGCTTTCTTT	CAITARQGGTEAFF
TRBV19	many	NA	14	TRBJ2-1	TGTGCCAGTAGACCGGGACAAAAGGCAAATGAGCAGTTCTTC	CASRPGQKANEQFF
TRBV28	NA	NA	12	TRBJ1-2	TGTGCCAGCAACAGAGCTAACTATGGCTACACCTTC	CASNRANYGYTF
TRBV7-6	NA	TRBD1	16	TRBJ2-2	TGTGCCAGCAGCTTAGGTGGACAGGGGGCAACCGGGGAGCTGTTTTTT	CASSLGGQGATGELFF
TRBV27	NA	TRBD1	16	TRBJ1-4	TGTGCCAGCAGTTCTGTCGGGACAGGGTGGAACGAAAAACTGTTTTTT	CASSSVGTGWNEKLFF
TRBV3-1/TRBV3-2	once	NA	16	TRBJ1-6	TGTGCCAGCAGCCAAGGTTTGACCGCCACGGGTTCACCCCTCCACTTT	CASSQGLTATGSPLHF
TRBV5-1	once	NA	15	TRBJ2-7	TGCGCCAGCAGCCGCCGGGCTTCGGGGTCCTACGAGCAGTACTTC	CASSRRASGSYEQYF
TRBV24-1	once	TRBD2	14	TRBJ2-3	TGTGCCACCAGTGACGCCGGGGGGGCAGATACGCAGTATTTT	CATSDAGGADTQYF
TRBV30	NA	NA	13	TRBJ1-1	TGTGCCTGGAAAAGTTCACCCAACGGGGGAGCTTTCTTT	CAWKSSPNGGAFF
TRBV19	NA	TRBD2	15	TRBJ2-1	TGTGCCAGTAGTTCCCTAGCGGGGACTTACAATGAGCAGTTCTTC	CASSSLAGTYNEQFF
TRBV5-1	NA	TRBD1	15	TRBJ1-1	TGCGCCAGCAGCTTGTTCCCGACAGGGGACACTGAAGCTTTCTTT	CASSLFPTGDTEAFF
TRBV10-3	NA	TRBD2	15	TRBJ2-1	TGTGCCACCAGGGGCGGGGGGGCCTCCTACAATGAGCAGTTCTTC	CATRGGGASYNEQFF
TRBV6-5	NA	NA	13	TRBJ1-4	TGTGCCAGCAGACTAGCAACTAATGAAAAACTGTTTTTT	CASRLATNEKLFF
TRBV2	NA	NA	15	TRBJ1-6	TGTGCCAGCAGTGATTTTGAGGGTATAATTTCACCCCTCCACTTT	CASSDFEGIISPLHF
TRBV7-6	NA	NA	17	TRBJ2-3	TGTGCCAGCAGCTTAAGGCCAGGGCCAGGGGGCACAGATACGCAGTATTTT	CASSLRPGPGGTDTQYF
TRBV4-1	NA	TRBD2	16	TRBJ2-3	TGCGCCAGCAGCCAACGACTAGCAGAACGCACAGATACGCAGTATTTT	CASSQRLAERTDTQYF
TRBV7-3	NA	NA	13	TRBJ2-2	TGTGCCAGCAGCCCAAAGACAGCCGGGGAGCTGTTTTTT	CASSPKTAGELFF
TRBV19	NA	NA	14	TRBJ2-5	TGTGCCAGTAGTATAAATTCGGTCCAAGAGACCCAGTACTTC	CASSINSVQETQYF
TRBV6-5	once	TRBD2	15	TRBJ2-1	TGTGCCAGCAGTCTAGCGGGGCCCACCTACAATGAGCAGTTCTTC	CASSLAGPTYNEQFF
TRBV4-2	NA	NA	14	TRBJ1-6	TGTGCCAGCAGCCGGGGGACTGGTGATTCACCCCTCCACTTT	CASSRGTGDSPLHF
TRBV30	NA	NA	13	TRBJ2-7	TGTGCCTGGAGTCGGACAGATGCCTACGAGCAGTACTTC	CAWSRTDAYEQYF
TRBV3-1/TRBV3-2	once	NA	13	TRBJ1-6	TGTGCCAGCAGCGACAGTTACAATTCACCCCTCCACTTT	CASSDSYNSPLHF
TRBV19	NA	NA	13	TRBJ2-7	TGTGCCAGTAGACCAGGAGGGGCCTACGAGCAGTACTTC	CASRPGGAYEQYF
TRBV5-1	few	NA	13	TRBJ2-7	TGCGCCAGCAGTGGCGGAGACTCCTACGAGCAGTACTTC	CASSGGDSYEQYF
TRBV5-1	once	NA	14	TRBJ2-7	TGCGCCAGCAGCTTGGGTCTTAGCTCCTACGAGCAGTACTTC	CASSLGLSSYEQYF
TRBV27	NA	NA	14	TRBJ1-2	TGTGCCAGCAGTTTAGTTCGGGGATCGCATGGCTACACCTTC	CASSLVRGSHGYTF
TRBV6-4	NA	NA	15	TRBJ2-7	TGTGCCAGCACTACCACTAACGTCATTTCCTACGAGCAGTACTTC	CASTTTNVISYEQYF